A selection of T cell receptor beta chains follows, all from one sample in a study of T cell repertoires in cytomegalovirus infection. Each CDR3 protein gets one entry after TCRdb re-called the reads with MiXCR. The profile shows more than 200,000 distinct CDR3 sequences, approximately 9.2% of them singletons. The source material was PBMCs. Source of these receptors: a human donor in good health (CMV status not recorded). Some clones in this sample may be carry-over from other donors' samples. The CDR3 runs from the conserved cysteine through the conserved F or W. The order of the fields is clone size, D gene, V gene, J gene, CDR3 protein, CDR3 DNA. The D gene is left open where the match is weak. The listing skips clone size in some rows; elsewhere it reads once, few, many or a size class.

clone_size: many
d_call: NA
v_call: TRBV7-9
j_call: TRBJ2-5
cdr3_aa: CASSSSRTQYF
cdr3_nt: TGTGCCAGCAGCTCTTCTAGGACCCAGTACTTC

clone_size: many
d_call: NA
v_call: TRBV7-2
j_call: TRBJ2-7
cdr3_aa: CASSLGGTSYEQYF
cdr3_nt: TGTGCCAGCAGCTTAGGGGGGACCTCCTACGAGCAGTACTTC

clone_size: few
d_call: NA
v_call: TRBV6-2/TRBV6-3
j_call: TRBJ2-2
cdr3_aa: CASSYLRGELNTGELFF
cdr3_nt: TGTGCCAGCAGTTATCTGCGGGGCGAACTTAACACCGGGGAGCTGTTTTTT

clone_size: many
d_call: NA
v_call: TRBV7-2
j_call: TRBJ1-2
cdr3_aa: CASSLAGDLHTF
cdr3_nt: TGTGCCAGCAGCTTAGCCGGGGACCTCCACACCTTC

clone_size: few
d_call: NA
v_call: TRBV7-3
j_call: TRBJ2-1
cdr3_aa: CASSPRVGASENEQFF
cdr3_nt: TGTGCCAGCAGTCCAAGGGTAGGGGCTAGCGAGAATGAGCAGTTCTTC

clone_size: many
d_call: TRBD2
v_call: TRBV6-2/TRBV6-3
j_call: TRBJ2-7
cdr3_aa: CASSSGLAGAAYEQYF
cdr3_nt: TGTGCCAGCAGCTCGGGACTAGCGGGAGCAGCCTACGAGCAGTACTTC

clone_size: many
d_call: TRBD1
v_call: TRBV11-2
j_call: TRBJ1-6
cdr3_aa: CASSRPGQNNSPLHF
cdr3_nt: TGTGCCAGCAGCCGACCGGGACAGAATAATTCACCCCTCCACTTT

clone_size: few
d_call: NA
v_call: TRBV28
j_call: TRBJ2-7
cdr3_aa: CASSSPGHIYEQYF
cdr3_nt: TGTGCCAGCAGTTCACCGGGACATATATACGAGCAGTACTTC

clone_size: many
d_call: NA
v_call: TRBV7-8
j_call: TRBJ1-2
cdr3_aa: CASSLKRANYGYTF
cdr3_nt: TGTGCCAGCAGCTTGAAGAGGGCTAACTATGGCTACACCTTC

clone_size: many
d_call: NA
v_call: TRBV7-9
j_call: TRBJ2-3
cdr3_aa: CASSFPLGATDTQYF
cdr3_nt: TGTGCCAGCAGCTTTCCTCTCGGGGCAACAGATACGCAGTATTTT

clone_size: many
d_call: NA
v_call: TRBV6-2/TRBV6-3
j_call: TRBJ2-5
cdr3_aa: CASKTGGETQYF
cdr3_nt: TGTGCCAGCAAAACCGGGGGAGAGACCCAGTACTTC

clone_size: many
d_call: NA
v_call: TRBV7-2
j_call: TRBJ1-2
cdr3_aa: CASSLVPGTGYTF
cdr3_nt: TGTGCCAGCAGCTTAGTCCCCGGGACCGGCTACACCTTC

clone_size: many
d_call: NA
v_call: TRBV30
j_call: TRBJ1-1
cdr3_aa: CAWSGGIFEAFF
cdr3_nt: TGTGCCTGGAGTGGAGGAATTTTTGAAGCTTTCTTT

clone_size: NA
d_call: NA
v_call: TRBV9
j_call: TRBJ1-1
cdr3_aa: CASSVAASNTEAFF
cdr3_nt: TGTGCCAGCAGCGTAGCAGCGAGTAACACTGAAGCTTTCTTT

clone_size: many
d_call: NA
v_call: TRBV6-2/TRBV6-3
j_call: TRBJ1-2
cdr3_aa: CASSYSRNAQANYGYTF
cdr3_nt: TGTGCCAGCAGTTACTCGAGGAACGCACAGGCCAACTATGGCTACACCTTC

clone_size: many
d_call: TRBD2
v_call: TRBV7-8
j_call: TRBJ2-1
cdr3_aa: CASSLGLAGQNEQFF
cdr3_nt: TGTGCCAGCAGCCTAGGACTAGCGGGGCAGAATGAGCAGTTCTTC

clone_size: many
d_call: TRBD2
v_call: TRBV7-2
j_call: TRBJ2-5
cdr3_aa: CASSFLAGGGETQYF
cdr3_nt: TGTGCCAGCAGCTTCCTAGCGGGAGGGGGAGAGACCCAGTACTTC

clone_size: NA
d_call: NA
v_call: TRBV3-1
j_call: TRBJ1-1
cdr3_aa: CASSHGTNTEAFF
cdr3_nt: TGTGCCAGCAGCCATGGTACGAACACTGAAGCTTTCTTT

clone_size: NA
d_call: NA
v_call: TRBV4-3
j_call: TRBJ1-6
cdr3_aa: CASSQVRGENSPLHF
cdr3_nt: TGCGCCAGCAGCCAAGTTAGGGGTGAAAATTCACCCCTCCACTTT

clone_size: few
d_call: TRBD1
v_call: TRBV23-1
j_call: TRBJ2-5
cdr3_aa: CASSRDRTGLQETQYF
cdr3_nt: TGCGCCAGCAGTCGAGACAGGACAGGGCTCCAAGAGACCCAGTACTTC

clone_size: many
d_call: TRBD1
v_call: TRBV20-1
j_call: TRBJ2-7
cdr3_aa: CSAQGAASNYEQYF
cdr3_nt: TGCAGTGCTCAGGGGGCCGCTTCTAACTACGAGCAGTACTTC

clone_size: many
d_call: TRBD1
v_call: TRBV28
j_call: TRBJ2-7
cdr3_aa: CASSPSGTGGDEQYF
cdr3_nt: TGTGCCAGCAGTCCCTCCGGGACAGGGGGCGACGAGCAGTACTTC

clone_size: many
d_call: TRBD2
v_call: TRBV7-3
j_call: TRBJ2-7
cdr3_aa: CASSPGHVIRGGNEQYF
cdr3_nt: TGTGCCAGCAGCCCCGGACACGTTATTCGCGGGGGAAACGAGCAGTACTTC

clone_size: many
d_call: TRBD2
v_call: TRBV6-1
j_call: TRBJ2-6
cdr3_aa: CASRGLAGGAGANVLTF
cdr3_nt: TGTGCCAGCAGGGGACTAGCGGGGGGGGCGGGGGCCAACGTCCTGACTTTC

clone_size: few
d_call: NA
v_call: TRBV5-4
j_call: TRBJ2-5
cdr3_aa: CASSLGGRGNQETQYF
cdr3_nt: TGTGCCAGCAGCTTGGGGGGGCGGGGGAACCAAGAGACCCAGTACTTC

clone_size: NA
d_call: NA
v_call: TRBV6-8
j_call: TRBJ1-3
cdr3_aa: CASTARDSGNTIYF
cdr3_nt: TGTGCCAGTACAGCTCGGGACTCTGGAAACACCATATATTTT

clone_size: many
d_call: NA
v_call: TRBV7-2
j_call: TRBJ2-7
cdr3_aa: CASTLDPMGEQYF
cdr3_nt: TGTGCCAGCACCTTAGACCCTATGGGGGAGCAGTACTTC

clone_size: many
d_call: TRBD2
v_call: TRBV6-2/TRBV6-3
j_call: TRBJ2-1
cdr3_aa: CASSFLAGGHGEQFF
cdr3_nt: TGTGCCAGCAGTTTCCTAGCGGGGGGGCATGGTGAGCAGTTCTTC

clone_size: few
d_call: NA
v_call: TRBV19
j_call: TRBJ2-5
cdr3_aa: CASSTGGPPETQYF
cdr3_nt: TGTGCCAGTAGTACAGGAGGGCCACCAGAGACCCAGTACTTC

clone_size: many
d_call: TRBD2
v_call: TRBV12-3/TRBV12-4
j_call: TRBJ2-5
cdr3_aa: CASSTGLALEYF
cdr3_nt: TGTGCCAGCAGTACGGGACTAGCGTTGGAGTACTTC

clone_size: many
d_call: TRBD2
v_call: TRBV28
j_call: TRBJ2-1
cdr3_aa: CASSLGEWIGTSGSNEQFF
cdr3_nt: TGTGCCAGCAGTCTTGGCGAGTGGATAGGGACTAGCGGGAGCAATGAGCAGTTCTTC

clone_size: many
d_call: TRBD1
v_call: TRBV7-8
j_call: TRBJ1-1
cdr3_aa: CASSPTGEETEAFF
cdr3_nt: TGTGCCAGCAGCCCCACAGGGGAGGAGACTGAAGCTTTCTTT

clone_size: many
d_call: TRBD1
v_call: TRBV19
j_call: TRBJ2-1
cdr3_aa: CASSATGVEQFF
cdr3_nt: TGTGCCAGTAGTGCCACAGGGGTTGAGCAGTTCTTC

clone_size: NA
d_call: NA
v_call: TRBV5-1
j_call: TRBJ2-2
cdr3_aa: CASSLVPRVLETGELFF
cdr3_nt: TGCGCCAGCAGCTTGGTCCCTCGAGTCTTGGAAACCGGGGAGCTGTTTTTT

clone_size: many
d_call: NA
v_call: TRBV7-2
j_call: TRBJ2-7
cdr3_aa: CASSPLIIGRGVRYEQYF
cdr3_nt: TGTGCCAGCAGCCCCCTCATTATCGGCAGGGGGGTCCGGTACGAGCAGTACTTC

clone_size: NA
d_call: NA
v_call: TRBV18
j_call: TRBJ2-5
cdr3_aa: CASSPRQTETQYF
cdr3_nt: TGTGCCAGCTCACCACGACAGACGGAGACCCAGTACTTC

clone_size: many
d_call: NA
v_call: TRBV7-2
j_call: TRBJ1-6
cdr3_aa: CASSSRQDRSPLHF
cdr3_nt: TGTGCCAGCAGCTCCAGACAGGACCGATCACCCCTCCACTTT

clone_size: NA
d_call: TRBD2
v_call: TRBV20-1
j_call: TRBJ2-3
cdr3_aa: CSARRASGVSTDTQYF
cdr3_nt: TGCAGTGCTAGAAGGGCTAGCGGGGTCAGCACAGATACGCAGTATTTT

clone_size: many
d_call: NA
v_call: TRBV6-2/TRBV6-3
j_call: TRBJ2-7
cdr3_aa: CASTPRAAYEQYF
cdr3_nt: TGTGCCAGCACCCCTCGAGCAGCTTACGAGCAGTACTTC

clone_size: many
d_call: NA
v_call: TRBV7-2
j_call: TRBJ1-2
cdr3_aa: CASSSTGSYGYTF
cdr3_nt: TGTGCCAGCAGTTCCACAGGGTCCTATGGCTACACCTTC

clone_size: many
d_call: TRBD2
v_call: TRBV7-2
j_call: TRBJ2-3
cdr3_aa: CASSYSGFSTDTQYF
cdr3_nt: TGTGCCAGCAGTTATAGCGGGTTCAGCACAGATACGCAGTATTTT

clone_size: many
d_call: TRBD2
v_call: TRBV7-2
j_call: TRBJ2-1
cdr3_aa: CASSFSGRVRNEQFF
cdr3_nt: TGTGCCAGCAGCTTTAGCGGGAGGGTCAGGAATGAGCAGTTCTTC

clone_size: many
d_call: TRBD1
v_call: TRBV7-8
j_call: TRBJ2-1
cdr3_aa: CASKLIQGAHNEQFF
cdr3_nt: TGTGCCAGCAAGCTTATACAGGGGGCCCACAATGAGCAGTTCTTC

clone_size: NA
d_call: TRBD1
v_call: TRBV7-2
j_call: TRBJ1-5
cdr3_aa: CASSLGQVRDQPQHF
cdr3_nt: TGTGCCAGCAGCCTCGGACAGGTTAGAGATCAGCCCCAGCATTTT

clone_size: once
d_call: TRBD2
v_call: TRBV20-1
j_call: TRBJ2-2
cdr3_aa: CSARETGLAGILGRELFF
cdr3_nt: TGCAGTGCTAGAGAAACGGGACTAGCGGGGATACTTGGAAGGGAGCTGTTTTTT

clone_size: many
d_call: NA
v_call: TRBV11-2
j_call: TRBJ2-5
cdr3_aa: CASSPQRETQYF
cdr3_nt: TGTGCCAGCAGCCCCCAGCGGGAGACCCAGTACTTC

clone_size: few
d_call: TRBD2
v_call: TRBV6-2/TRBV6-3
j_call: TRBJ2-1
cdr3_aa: CASRFSGGYYNEQFF
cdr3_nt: TGTGCCAGCAGGTTTAGCGGGGGTTACTACAATGAGCAGTTCTTC

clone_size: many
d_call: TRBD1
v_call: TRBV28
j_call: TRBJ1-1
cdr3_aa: CASSYDRGLSEAFF
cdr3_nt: TGTGCCAGCAGTTATGACAGGGGGCTTAGTGAAGCTTTCTTT

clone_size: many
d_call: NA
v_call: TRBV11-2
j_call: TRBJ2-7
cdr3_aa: CASEQGRGEQYF
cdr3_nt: TGTGCCAGTGAACAGGGTAGGGGCGAGCAGTACTTC

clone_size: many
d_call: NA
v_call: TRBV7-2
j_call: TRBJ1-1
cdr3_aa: CASSLWGGRNTEAFF
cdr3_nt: TGTGCCAGCAGCTTATGGGGGGGAAGGAACACTGAAGCTTTCTTT

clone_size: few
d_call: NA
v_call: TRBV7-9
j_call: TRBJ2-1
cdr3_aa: CASSLGAVNDNEQFF
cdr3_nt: TGTGCCAGCAGCTTAGGAGCGGTCAATGACAATGAGCAGTTCTTC

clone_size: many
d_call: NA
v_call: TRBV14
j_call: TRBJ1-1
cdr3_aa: CASSQGQASAFF
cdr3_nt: TGTGCCAGCAGCCAGGGGCAGGCATCCGCTTTCTTT